The clone carrying this T cell receptor (beta chain) has just a few counts. V lost 4 bases, J lost 3 bases, and 9 bases stayed unmatched. The CDR3 contains 18 residues. TCRdb called the RT-PCR reads again in MiXCR, with one record for every CDR3 protein. The sample lists about a million distinct CDR3 sequences, roughly 18% seen once, with 6% in the top ten. The sample is drawn from a study of patients and donors after allogeneic stem cell transplantation. This sequence was found in a human donor who was either an allogeneic HSCT recipient or a stem cell or donor lymphocyte infusion donor (not recorded which). It is not recorded whose cells these are; they may come from a transplant donor. V gene TRBV12-3 or TRBV12-4 combines with J gene TRBJ2-2; 12 bases fit TRBD1. Sequencing was done on a sample of blood, either unsorted or a sorted T cell fraction (not recorded which). The CDR3: CASSYPGQGALDTGELFF. Here the CDR3 DNA reads TGTGCCAGCAGTTATCCGGGACAGGGGGCGCTGGACACCGGGGAGCTGTTTTTT.